This is a list of T cell receptor beta chains from one sample in a study of control samples from healthy donors and cancer patients. Profiling relied on immunoSEQ multiplex PCR, and the TCRdb table lists in-frame clones only, not all of them. The table lists 150,000 to 200,000 clones, 91% of them singletons. The sequenced sample was blood. These receptors all stem from a woman under 40 in good health. Each CDR3 is given without its conserved first and last residue. Fields, in order: CDR3 length, V gene, clone size, D gene, CDR3 protein. A D gene is named only where the DNA matches it firmly. Clone size is stated in some rows and not others, as once, few, many or a class when expanded.

>12|TRBV7-3|NA|NA
ASSQSTGPDTQY
>10|TRBV28|once|NA
ASKDSSYEQY
>10|TRBV9|NA|NA
ASSEPTSEQY
>11|TRBV19|NA|TRBD1
ASKDRGNQPQH
>15|TRBV6-1|NA|TRBD2
ASSDLAGGDNTDTQY
>12|TRBV27|NA|NA
ASSPRAGNSPLH
>14|TRBV6-6|NA|TRBD1
ASSYGQGGANEKLF
>14|TRBV5-1|NA|NA
ASSLEFISSYNEQF
>13|TRBV4-3|NA|NA
ASSQEPRGTDTQY
>11|TRBV11-3|NA|NA
ASSLEGGTEAF
>12|TRBV5-1|NA|NA
ASSLAGRNTEAF
>12|TRBV7-3|NA|TRBD1
ASSRDRGQETQY
>13|TRBV28|NA|NA
ASSLLAAGYNEQF
>11|TRBV30|NA|NA
AWSVREYNEQF
>13|TRBV6-2/TRBV6-3|NA|TRBD1
ASSYEGASNQPQH
>9|TRBV28|NA|NA
ASRTGEKLF
>12|TRBV2|NA|TRBD2
ASRRGATQETQY
>15|TRBV15|few|NA
ATSRDFGGGPSYEQY
>12|TRBV9|NA|NA
ASSAGTNTGELF
>12|TRBV5-1|NA|TRBD2
ASSLPGTSYEQY
>13|TRBV5-1|NA|NA
ASSLEGYGANVLT
>13|TRBV10-3|NA|TRBD2
AISAGSGGVETQY
>15|TRBV28|NA|NA
ASSSPLQLSSTDTQY
>11|TRBV5-6|NA|NA
ASSLEWKGEAF
>14|TRBV25-1|NA|NA
ASSEWRAGSYNEQF
>16|TRBV7-9|NA|TRBD1
ASSLFPGQGARNSPLH
>13|TRBV7-3|NA|TRBD2
ASSLSGRGNNEQF
>12|TRBV6-4|NA|TRBD1
ASSPDRLGYGYT
>15|TRBV7-9|NA|TRBD1
ASSPYAGTGTNSPLH
>15|TRBV9|NA|NA
ASSVALGRTSYNEQF
>13|TRBV6-1|NA|TRBD1
ASSEGTGGADTQY
>11|TRBV18|NA|NA
ASSTRGNTEAF
>12|TRBV3-1/TRBV3-2|NA|TRBD1
ASRPGTDNEKLF
>12|TRBV4-2|NA|NA
ASSQDRGSQPQH
>13|TRBV5-4|once|TRBD1
ASSSTGGGANVLT
>14|TRBV28|NA|TRBD2
ASSLGGGTSGRAQY
>14|TRBV29-1|NA|NA
SVARDTDSGANVLT
>12|TRBV11-2|NA|NA
ASSFPGAAYEQY
>9|TRBV20-1|NA|NA
SARDSNIQY
>13|TRBV19|NA|NA
ASTATGSGANVLT
>11|TRBV6-6|NA|NA
ASSYRSNEKLF
>13|TRBV4-2|NA|TRBD2
ASSRGTRGTDTQY
>13|TRBV7-8|NA|NA
ASSLAGPNTGELF
>12|TRBV7-9|once|NA
ASSLGAQGYGYT
>16|TRBV19|NA|TRBD2
ASSIEGLAGASYNEQF
>11|TRBV5-5|once|TRBD2
ASRTSGGNIQY
>12|TRBV6-4|few|TRBD1
ASSETGGNGELF
>12|TRBV29-1|few|TRBD1
SVVSGGVKNIQY
>12|TRBV6-1|NA|NA
ASSEGRNYSPLH
>13|TRBV7-2|NA|TRBD2
ASSSGLAGGSEQF
>11|TRBV19|NA|TRBD1
ASSMDRGSAQH
>12|TRBV6-4|NA|TRBD1
ASSGDSSIDEQF
>12|TRBV4-2|NA|TRBD2
ASSPAGGNNEQF
>11|TRBV12-3/TRBV12-4|NA|NA
ASSLQGWGGYT
>13|TRBV25-1|NA|TRBD1
ASSEPWQGGTEAF
>13|TRBV5-8|NA|TRBD1
ASSLAGTGGQPQH
>9|TRBV29-1|NA|NA
SVALQETQY